Following are 15 T cell receptor beta chains from one sample sequenced in a study of cytomegalovirus exposure and HLA in healthy donors. Use of 60 Vbeta and 13 Jbeta primers characterized the PCR. Libraries were prepared by immunoSEQ multiplex PCR; TCRdb keeps only in-frame clonotypes and omits some of them. The sample has some 120,000 clones, roughly 9.9% seen once; the top ten hold 3%. The material sequenced was PBMCs. These TCRs come from a young man in good health and CMV-seronegative.

The chain couples TRBV27 to TRBJ1-2; D possibly corresponds to TRBD1 (5 bases). The CDR3 has 14 amino acids. Germline CDR1 reads MNHEY; CDR2 reads SMNVEV (reference sequence). Trimming pared 2 bases from V and 3 bases from J, leaving 10 bases between. The CDR3 sequence is CASSLGAGDYGYTF. CDR3 nucleotide sequence: TGTGCCAGCAGTTTAGGGGCAGGCGACTATGGCTACACCTTC.

This clone was picked up a small number of times. The chain joins TRBV4-2 to TRBJ1-4; D ambiguous. V lost 0 bases and J lost 11, with 19 bases in between. The CDR3 is 16 amino acids. Germline assignment: CDR1 LGHNA and CDR2 YNFKEQ. The CDR3, as DNA: TGTGCCAGCAGCCAAGAGGCCATCACATCCCCGATGAAACTGTTTTTT. It yields the protein CASSQEAITSPMKLFF.

The chain combines TRBV7-9 with TRBJ2-5; 11 bases are a match to TRBD2. The CDR3 loop spans 18 amino acids. J lost 1 base, V lost 4 bases, and 11 bases had no gene match. The germline gives CDR1 SEHNR, CDR2 FQNEAQ (reference sequence). CDR3 sequence: CASSYYIGGTSGQETQYF. CDR3 bases: TGTGCCAGCAGCTACTATATAGGCGGGACTAGCGGCCAAGAGACCCAGTACTTC.

This clone appeared a few times. The rearrangement uses TRBV9 and TRBJ1-1; no definite D call. Germline V gene lookup returns CDR1 SGDLS and CDR2 YYNGEE. Trimming took off 3 bases at V and 3 bases at J, with 15 bases between the two ends. This CDR3 is 15 amino acids long. The CDR3 region is CASSGGTTRDTEAFF. The CDR3 DNA sequence: TGTGCCAGCAGCGGAGGAACAACAAGAGACACTGAAGCTTTCTTT.

This clone came up a few times. V usage is TRBV27 and J usage is TRBJ2-7; TRBD1 matches 7 bases. Germline V gene data show CDR1 as MNHEY and CDR2 as SMNVEV (reference sequence). V shed 10 bases and J 2 bases; nucleotides not matched to a gene: 11. The CDR3 sequence is 14 residues long. The CDR3 bases are TGTGCCACCCACGATCGGACAGGAGCCTACGAGCAGTACTTC. Amino acid sequence: CATHDRTGAYEQYF.

The chain couples TRBV6-5 to TRBJ1-1; a possible D gene is TRBD1 (6 bases). The CDR3 consists of 11 residues. Looked up from germline, CDR1 is MNHEY and CDR2 is SVGAGI. The CDR3 loop reads CAARGGREAFF. Here the CDR3 DNA reads TGTGCAGCGCGGGGGGGCAGGGAGGCTTTCTTT.

J is TRBJ2-2 and V is TRBV7-4; 7 bases are a match to TRBD1. Germline assignment: CDR1 SGHVT and CDR2 SQSDAQ. With 8 bases clipped from V and 6 bases from J, the junction kept 12 bases outside the gene matches. The CDR3 extends over 15 amino acids. CDR3 sequence (DNA): TGTGCCAGCTTATATCTTAGGGGGCGGGCCGGGGAGCTGTTTTTT. Its protein is CASLYLRGRAGELFF.

This clone was observed a handful of times. The chain uses TRBV27 and TRBJ2-3; 11 bases line up with TRBD2. The J segment lost 5 bases and the V segment lost 7 bases, leaving 8 bases of the junction unmatched. The CDR3 sequence is 15 residues long. Germline loops: CDR1 MNHEY, CDR2 SMNVEV (reference sequence). For the CDR3, the DNA is TGTGCCAGCAAGTTAGCGGGAGGGCCGCGAGATACGCAGTATTTT. It specifies CASKLAGGPRDTQYF.

This clone was counted between two and nine times. The chain is built from TRBV28 and TRBJ2-5; 8 nucleotides line up with TRBD2. The germline gives CDR1 MDHEN, CDR2 SYDVKM. V shed 2 bases, J shed 0 bases, and the junction held 8 bases outside the gene matches. This CDR3 region has 17 residues. CDR3 in DNA: TGTGCCAGCAGTTTAAGTGTGTCTAGCGGGTACCAAGAGACCCAGTACTTC. It is translated as CASSLSVSSGYQETQYF.

The chain joins TRBV27 to TRBJ2-1; 8 bases are shared with TRBD2. From germline, CDR1 is MNHEY and CDR2 SMNVEV (reference sequence). The CDR3 has 15 residues. J lost 0 bases, V lost 5 bases, and 3 bases had no gene match. The CDR3 here is CASSPSGSSYNEQFF. The CDR3 coding sequence is TGTGCCAGCAGTCCGAGCGGGAGCTCCTACAATGAGCAGTTCTTC.

The V gene is TRBV6-5, the J gene TRBJ2-7, with D maybe TRBD1 (6 bases). In germline, CDR1 is MNHEY, CDR2 SVGAGI. The CDR3 length is 16 residues. Trimming pared 4 bases from V and 2 bases from J, leaving 18 bases between. This CDR3 is CASSSLKGQPAYEQYF. The CDR3 DNA follows: TGTGCCAGCAGTTCCCTGAAAGGACAGCCAGCCTACGAGCAGTACTTC.

V is TRBV7-9 and J is TRBJ2-7; 9 bases map to TRBD1. This CDR3 is 15 amino acids long. With V trimmed by 2 bases and J by 4 bases, 6 bases remained unmatched. Germline CDR1 is SEHNR and CDR2 is FQNEAQ (reference sequence). CDR3 sequence (DNA): TGTGCCAGCAGCTTATGGGACAGGGATACATACGAGCAGTACTTC. Translating it yields CASSLWDRDTYEQYF. The whole variable domain, remainder taken from reference TRBV7-9 and TRBJ2-7, is DTGVSQNPRHKITKRGQNVTFRCDPISEHNRLYWYRQTLGQGPEFLTYFQNEAQLEKSRLLSDRFSAERPKGSFSTLEIQRTEQGDSAMYLCASSLWDRDTYEQYFGPGTRLTVT.

This clone appeared a few times. J is TRBJ2-1 and V is TRBV5-1; TRBD2 matches at 9 bases. The CDR3 has 17 residues. V shed 0 bases and J 9 bases; nucleotides not matched to a gene: 13. From germline, CDR1 is SGHRS and CDR2 YFSETQ. Written as DNA, the CDR3 is TGCGCCAGCAGCTTGGCCTTCGGCGGGGGGGCCTCGGTTGAGCAGTTCTTC. Translating gives CASSLAFGGGASVEQFF.

J is TRBJ2-5 and V is TRBV4-1; 7 positions agree with TRBD2. The assigned J gene may be wrong: the sequence end matches TRBJ2-7 better. The CDR3 is 15 amino acids. The V gene's germline CDR1 is MGHRA and CDR2 YSYEKL. The CDR3 bases are TGCGCCAGCAGCCAGGGTAGCGGGTCCTCCTACGAGCAGTACTTC. Its protein product is CASSQGSGSSYEQYF.

The chain uses TRBV30 and TRBJ1-2, with D hard to call. Germline CDR1 is GTSNPN and CDR2 is SVGIG (reference sequence). Trimming cost V 1 base and J 3 bases, with 9 bases left between them. The CDR3 has 13 residues. The CDR3 nucleotides read TGTGCCTGGAGTGATGTTCGGGACTATGGCTACACCTTC. This codes for CAWSDVRDYGYTF.